Each of the 21 T cell receptor beta chains below was sequenced from the same sample in a study of blood T cell repertoires in COVID-19. TCRdb's copy holds only in-frame clones and misses some; the assay was immunoSEQ multiplex PCR. The table has approximately 54,000 clones, 80% to 90% seen once. The sample consisted of peripheral blood. The receptors were sampled from a woman aged 60-75 years with acute or convalescent COVID-19.

The rearrangement joins TRBV5-1 to TRBJ2-2, with 9 bases fitting TRBD2. There are 18 residues in the CDR3. CDR1 is SGHRS and CDR2 is YFSETQ in the germline V gene. V lost 0 bases and J lost 0; bases outside the gene matches: 6. The CDR3 spells CASSLVSGGSANTGELFF. The CDR3 DNA follows: TGCGCCAGCAGCTTGGTTAGCGGGGGCTCTGCGAACACCGGGGAGCTGTTTTTT.

This clone appeared a few times. This chain links TRBV12-3 or TRBV12-4 with TRBJ2-1, with a weak D call TRBD1 (5 bases). The CDR3 runs to 13 residues. V was trimmed by 11 bases and J by 3 bases, leaving 14 bases between them. Written as DNA, the CDR3 is TGTGCCTCCAAAGGGGCCCTCTACAATGAGCAGTTCTTC. Amino acid sequence: CASKGALYNEQFF.

V usage is TRBV6-5 and J usage is TRBJ1-1, with D maybe TRBD1 (5 bases). V gave up 2 bases and J gave up 4 bases, with 17 bases separating them. CDR1 MNHEY and CDR2 SVGAGI come from the germline V gene. The CDR3 has 16 residues. The CDR3 DNA reads TGTGCCAGCAGTTACGGGTGGCCCCCCGGGGGCACTGAAGCTTTCTTT. Residues: CASSYGWPPGGTEAFF.

The V and J genes are TRBV15 and TRBJ1-1; 8 bases align to TRBD1. The trim removed 5 bases at V and 0 bases at J, leaving 5 bases unmatched. This CDR3 has 15 residues. CDR1 and CDR2 (germline): LNHNV, YYDKDF (reference sequence). The CDR3 DNA sequence: TGTGCCACCAGCGATTACAGGGGGGTGAACACTGAAGCTTTCTTT. It codes for CATSDYRGVNTEAFF.

This clone appeared a few times. The chain combines TRBV3-1 (or the pseudogene TRBV3-2) with TRBJ2-5; 12 positions agree with TRBD2. Trimming at V came to 3 bases and at J to 4 bases, leaving 12 bases not matched to a gene. CDR1 is LGHDT, CDR2 YNNKEL, per germline (reference sequence). This CDR3 region has 18 residues. This chain's CDR3 is CASSHGLAGRMGGETQYF. CDR3 DNA sequence: TGTGCCAGCAGCCACGGACTAGCGGGGAGGATGGGTGGAGAGACCCAGTACTTC.

The gene calls are TRBV11-2 and TRBJ2-1; D is possibly TRBD1 (6 bases). V was cut by 1 base and J by 9 bases, with 13 bases left in between. Germline loops: CDR1 SGHAT, CDR2 FQNNGV. CDR3 size: 14 residues. The CDR3 is CASSLGTVVPEQFF. The CDR3 DNA follows: TGTGCCAGCAGCTTAGGGACAGTCGTTCCTGAGCAGTTCTTC.

The V and J genes are TRBV11-2 and TRBJ2-3; maybe TRBD2 (5 bases). The CDR3 runs 14 residues. Trimming removed 5 bases at V and 9 bases at J, with 18 bases between. Germline V gives CDR1 SGHAT, CDR2 FQNNGV. CDR3 amino acids: CASSPRTPGETQYF. The CDR3 DNA reads as TGTGCCAGCAGCCCCCGGACTCCAGGAGAGACGCAGTATTTT.

The chain uses TRBV11-2 and TRBJ2-7; 8 nucleotides line up with TRBD2. From germline, CDR1 is SGHAT and CDR2 FQNNGV. The V segment lost 1 base and the J segment 3 bases; nucleotides outside the gene matches: 5. The CDR3 runs to 15 residues. The CDR3 DNA follows: TGTGCCAGCAGCTTAGCCCCGGGACTAGTCTACGAGCAGTACTTC. Translating it yields CASSLAPGLVYEQYF.

The chain joins TRBV19 to TRBJ2-3; 10 bases line up with TRBD1. J gave up 4 bases and V 2 bases, and 3 bases lay outside the gene matches. This CDR3 region has 15 residues. Germline lookup yields CDR1 LNHDA and CDR2 SQIVND (reference sequence). CDR3 region: CASSIWTGGSDTQYF. CDR3 coding DNA: TGTGCCAGTAGTATATGGACAGGGGGATCAGATACGCAGTATTTT.

V and J are TRBV4-1 and TRBJ1-2, with D possibly TRBD1 on 5 matching bases. The CDR3 totals 14 residues. CDR1 is MGHRA and CDR2 is YSYEKL in the germline V gene. The germline V and J ends were trimmed by 4 bases and 2 bases, with 11 bases remaining between them. The CDR3 is CASSRPTENYGYTF. CDR3 DNA: TGCGCCAGCAGCCGACCGACAGAGAACTATGGCTACACCTTC.

The V and J genes are TRBV7-8 and TRBJ2-1, with 7 bases identical to TRBD2. Germline CDR1 SGHVS, CDR2 FQNEAQ. V trimming: 7 bases; J trimming: 4 bases; junction bases outside the gene matches: 10. The CDR3 runs to 15 residues. CDR3 sequence reads: CASIEGGGMYNEQFF. CDR3 bases: TGTGCCAGCATCGAGGGCGGGGGAATGTACAATGAGCAGTTCTTC.

The rearrangement uses TRBV18 and TRBJ1-4; tentatively, D is TRBD1 (6 bases). Germline loops: CDR1 KGHSH, CDR2 LQKENI. CDR3 size: 12 residues. The V gene lost 3 bases and the J gene lost 7 bases, with 6 bases spanning the gap. The CDR3 bases are TGTGCCAGCTCACCCAGGGGTGAAAAACTGTTTTTT. It specifies CASSPRGEKLFF.

The chain joins TRBV30 to TRBJ2-7, with TRBD1 identical over 10 bases. CDR3 size: 14 residues. Germline CDR1 is GTSNPN and CDR2 is SVGIG (reference sequence). Unmatched junction bases numbered 10, after V lost 4 bases and J lost 7 bases. The CDR3 sequence: CAWTRGQGIGEQYF. The CDR3 DNA reads as TGTGCCTGGACCCGGGGACAGGGGATAGGAGAGCAGTACTTC.

J is TRBJ1-5 and V is TRBV18; TRBD1 aligns across 8 bases. The length of the CDR3 is 20 residues. CDR1 KGHSH and CDR2 LQKENI come from the germline V gene. With V trimmed by 3 bases and J by 0 bases, 16 bases remained unmatched. This CDR3 reads CASSPIGQGLGLYSNQPQHF. CDR3 in DNA: TGTGCCAGCTCACCCATAGGACAGGGCCTGGGCCTATATAGCAATCAGCCCCAGCATTTT.

The V gene is TRBV28, the J gene TRBJ1-2; possible D gene TRBD1, 5 bases. Germline V gene data show CDR1 as MDHEN and CDR2 as SYDVKM. The CDR3 length is 12 residues. Trimming cost V 8 bases and J 5 bases, with 12 bases left between them. The DNA of the CDR3 is TGTGCCAGCCTCTCTCAGGGTTATGGCTACACCTTC. This sequence encodes CASLSQGYGYTF.

V and J are TRBV19 and TRBJ2-3, with D perhaps matching TRBD1 (6 bases). V dropped 5 bases and J dropped 6 bases, with 15 bases sitting between them. The CDR3 is 14 residues long. Looked up from germline, CDR1 is LNHDA and CDR2 is SQIVND (reference sequence). The CDR3 DNA follows: TGTGCCAGTAGTGCAGAAGCAACAGGGGATACGCAGTATTTT. Encoded protein: CASSAEATGDTQYF.

The chain joins TRBV11-2 to TRBJ2-1; no clear D. With 3 bases removed from V and 4 bases from J, the gap between germline ends came to 13 bases. CDR1 is SGHAT, CDR2 FQNNGV, per germline. The CDR3 has 15 amino acids. The CDR3 coding sequence is TGTGCCAGCAGCTTTTTTAACAGCTTATACAATGAGCAGTTCTTC. Protein sequence: CASSFFNSLYNEQFF.

The genes are TRBV15 and TRBJ2-7; TRBD1 agrees at 7 bases. Germline lookup yields CDR1 LNHNV and CDR2 YYDKDF (reference sequence). The CDR3 extends over 14 amino acids. J was trimmed by 3 bases and V by 1 base; bases with no gene match: 3. CDR3 DNA sequence: TGTGCCACCAGCAGAGGGGGACAGTTCTACGAGCAGTACTTC. This encodes CATSRGGQFYEQYF. The variable domain in full, with the rest retrieved from reference TRBV15 and TRBJ2-7, is DAMVIQNPRYQVTQFGKPVTLSCSQTLNHNVMYWYQQKSSQAPKLLFHYYDKDFNNEADTPDNFQSRRPNTSFCFLDIRSPGLGDTAMYLCATSRGGQFYEQYFGPGTRLTVT.

The chain carries TRBV12-3 or TRBV12-4 and TRBJ1-1; 7 nucleotides agree with TRBD1. V was clipped by 7 bases and J by 5 bases; unmatched bases: 7. The CDR3 spans 13 residues. The CDR3 DNA follows: TGTGCCAGCAATCTACAACAGGGGACTGAAGCTTTCTTT. This codes for CASNLQQGTEAFF.

This clone is termed medium-sized. The J gene is TRBJ2-1, the V gene TRBV6-4, with 11 bases fitting TRBD2. V dropped 2 bases and J dropped 9; count of bases not matched to a gene: 6. CDR1 is MRHNA and CDR2 is SNTAGT in the germline V gene. There are 15 residues in the CDR3. CDR3 nucleotide sequence: TGTGCCAGCAGTGACGGGACTAGCGGAGGGTCTGAGCAGTTCTTC. Protein product: CASSDGTSGGSEQFF.

The chain links TRBV6-5 to TRBJ1-4, with D hard to call. Trimming took off 6 bases at V and 1 base at J, with 6 bases between the two ends. From germline, CDR1 is MNHEY and CDR2 SVGAGI. The CDR3 length is 13 residues. CDR3 bases: TGTGCCAGCAGGCCAGGAACTAATGAAAAACTGTTTTTT. The encoded protein is CASRPGTNEKLFF.